The 13 T cell receptor beta chains below all came from one sample that was sequenced in a study of Graves' ophthalmopathy and Graves' hyperthyroidism. RNA transcripts were the template, and TCR beta CDR3 regions were amplified from them. An initial RT-PCR round employing HTBI primers preceded a second-round multiplex PCR. TCRdb recomputed calls from the multiplex PCR reads with MiXCR, one row per CDR3 protein. The data hold about 340,000 distinct CDR3 sequences, with about a sixth observed a single time. The specimen sequenced was peripheral blood. All receptors derive from an adult man with Graves' ophthalmopathy.

The sample holds many counts of this clonotype. This chain joins TRBV5-6 and TRBJ1-1; no clear D. Germline V gene data show CDR1 as SGHDT and CDR2 as YYEEEE. The CDR3 has 12 amino acids. V was shortened by 5 bases and J by 9 bases, with 14 bases between the two germline ends. In DNA, the CDR3 is TGTGCCAGCAGGCGAGGCTCACAGCAAGCTTTCTTT. Its protein product is CASRRGSQQAFF.

This chain connects TRBV6-5 to TRBJ1-2; D possibly corresponds to TRBD1 (5 bases). The CDR3 spans 15 residues. Trimming removed 4 bases from V and 6 bases from J, with 18 bases in between. Germline V lookup: CDR1 MNHEY, CDR2 SVGAGI. The DNA for the CDR3 is TGTGCCAGCAGTTTCGACCGGGGACTTTTCGATGGCTACACCTTC. This sequence encodes CASSFDRGLFDGYTF.

The chain employs TRBV10-2 and TRBJ2-5; D uncertain. The CDR3 loop spans 14 amino acids. CDR1 and CDR2 (germline): WSHSY, SAAADI. V lost 2 bases to trimming and J lost 3 bases, with 10 bases between them. The CDR3 loop reads CASSEGGTKETQYF. As DNA, the CDR3 is TGCGCCAGCAGTGAGGGCGGAACAAAAGAGACCCAGTACTTC.

This clonotype was observed many times. The genes are TRBV7-8 and TRBJ2-7, with a tentative D call TRBD1 (5 bases). Germline lookup yields CDR1 SGHVS and CDR2 FQNEAQ. This CDR3 spans 15 amino acids. Between the trimmed V and J ends, which lost 0 bases and 4 bases, there was a span of 13 bases. For the CDR3, the DNA is TGTGCCAGCAGCTTAGCGCCCCAGGGTATTTACGAGCAGTACTTC. Protein: CASSLAPQGIYEQYF. Full variable domain (missing parts from reference TRBV7-8 and TRBJ2-7): GAGVSQSPRYKVAKRGQDVALRCDPISGHVSLFWYQQALGQGPEFLTYFQNEAQLDKSGLPSDRFFAERPEGSVSTLKIQRTQQEDSAVYLCASSLAPQGIYEQYFGPGTRLTVT.

This clonotype was recorded at least ten times. The CDR3 nucleotides read TGTGCCAGCAGCTTCGGGCCGTTCAATGAGCAGTTCTTC. Protein: CASSFGPFNEQFF. The chain employs TRBV7-2 and TRBJ2-1, with D unresolved. Germline V gene sequence: CDR1 SGHTA, CDR2 FQGNSA. V was shortened by 3 bases and J by 6 bases, with 9 bases between the two germline ends. The CDR3 consists of 13 residues. Filled out from reference TRBV7-2 and TRBJ2-1, the complete variable domain reads GAGVSQSPSNKVTEKGKDVELRCDPISGHTALYWYRQSLGQGLEFLIYFQGNSAPDKSGLPSDRFSAERTGGSVSTLTIQRTQQEDSAVYLCASSFGPFNEQFFGPGTRLTVL.

This clonotype has ten or more counts. The chain couples TRBV5-1 to TRBJ1-1, with D unresolved. The CDR3 has 14 residues. V lost 1 base, J lost 3 bases, and 10 bases lay in between. Germline-derived CDR1 and CDR2 are SGHRS and YFSETQ. The CDR3 sequence is CASSLSPEDTEAFF. In nucleotides, the CDR3 is TGCGCCAGCAGCTTGTCCCCGGAGGACACTGAAGCTTTCTTT.

This chain joins TRBV20-1 and TRBJ2-7; D ambiguous. Per the germline V gene, CDR1 is DFQATT and CDR2 is SNEGSKA (reference sequence). V lost 3 bases to trimming and J lost 5 bases, with 14 bases between them. This CDR3 is 13 amino acids long. The CDR3 nucleotides are TGCAGTGCTAGCGCCTCTTCACCGGACGAGCAGTACTTC. This codes for CSASASSPDEQYF.

This clonotype was recorded at least ten times. The rearrangement joins TRBV7-9 to TRBJ1-2, with a weak D call TRBD1 (6 bases). Trimming shortened V by 1 base and J by 5 bases, and 17 bases separated the two germline ends. Germline CDR1 is SEHNR and CDR2 is FQNEAQ (reference sequence). The CDR3 has 16 residues. The CDR3 reads CASSLDWDTAPYGYTF. The CDR3 nucleotides are TGTGCCAGCAGCTTAGACTGGGACACGGCCCCGTATGGCTACACCTTC. The full variable domain, completed using reference TRBV7-9 and TRBJ1-2, is DTGVSQNPRHKITKRGQNVTFRCDPISEHNRLYWYRQTLGQGPEFLTYFQNEAQLEKSRLLSDRFSAERPKGSFSTLEIQRTEQGDSAMYLCASSLDWDTAPYGYTFGSGTRLTVV.

The table lists this clonotype with many counts. This chain connects TRBV4-3 to TRBJ1-2; 7 nucleotides match TRBD1. From germline, CDR1 is LGHNA and CDR2 YSLEER. The CDR3 has 13 residues. V trimming: 4 bases; J trimming: 8 bases; junction bases outside the gene matches: 7. Written as DNA, the CDR3 is TGCGCCAGCAGCCCGGGGACAGCTCTGGGCTACACCTTC. It specifies CASSPGTALGYTF.

There are many counts of this clonotype. The chain is built from TRBV19 and TRBJ1-5; no definite D call. The CDR3 is 13 residues long. V was pared by 4 bases and J by 3 bases, with 7 bases between. The germline gives CDR1 LNHDA, CDR2 SQIVND (reference sequence). CDR3 sequence reads: CASSRVDNQPQHF. Written as DNA, the CDR3 is TGTGCCAGTAGTAGGGTCGACAATCAGCCCCAGCATTTT. The full variable domain, its missing parts supplied by reference TRBV19 and TRBJ1-5, is DGGITQSPKYLFRKEGQNVTLSCEQNLNHDAMYWYRQDPGQGLRLIYYSQIVNDFQKGDIAEGYSVSREKKESFPLTVTSAQKNPTAFYLCASSRVDNQPQHFGDGTRLSIL.

This clonotype occurred a few times. This chain links TRBV18 with TRBJ2-5; D is perhaps TRBD1 (5 bases). The CDR3 contains 13 residues. Between the trimmed V and J ends, which lost 3 bases and 5 bases, there was a span of 10 bases. Per the germline V gene, CDR1 is KGHSH and CDR2 is LQKENI. The CDR3 is CASSPPGSETQYF. Written as DNA, the CDR3 is TGTGCCAGCTCACCCCCAGGGTCGGAGACCCAGTACTTC.

This clonotype was seen many times. This sequence joins TRBV11-3 and TRBJ2-5; TRBD2 aligns across 9 bases. The CDR3 is made up of 19 amino acids. From germline, CDR1 is SGHNT and CDR2 YENEEA. V shed 2 bases, J shed 2 bases, and the junction held 15 bases outside the gene matches. This chain's CDR3 is CASSLRSSGGYLWQETQYF. In DNA, the CDR3 is TGTGCCAGCAGCTTACGTAGCAGCGGGGGGTATTTATGGCAAGAGACCCAGTACTTC. The full variable domain, its missing parts supplied by reference TRBV11-3 and TRBJ2-5, is EAGVVQSPRYKIIEKKQPVAFWCNPISGHNTLYWYLQNLGQGPELLIRYENEEAVDDSQLPKDRFSAERLKGVDSTLKIQPAELGDSAVYLCASSLRSSGGYLWQETQYFGPGTRLLVL.

The rearrangement links TRBV15 to TRBJ1-2; possibly TRBD1 for D (6 bases). Germline assignment: CDR1 LNHNV and CDR2 YYDKDF (reference sequence). The V end was cut by 0 bases, the J end by 6 bases, with 8 bases between. This CDR3 comprises 13 residues. In DNA form, the CDR3 reads TGTGCCACCAGCAGAGACAGGGGCGATGGCTACACCTTC. Its protein is CATSRDRGDGYTF. Filled out from reference TRBV15 and TRBJ1-2, the complete variable domain reads DAMVIQNPRYQVTQFGKPVTLSCSQTLNHNVMYWYQQKSSQAPKLLFHYYDKDFNNEADTPDNFQSRRPNTSFCFLDIRSPGLGDTAMYLCATSRDRGDGYTFGSGTRLTVV.